Listed below are T cell receptor beta chains from one sample, sequenced in a study of OX40 agonist ivuxolimab in advanced cancers. Measured with immunoSEQ multiplex PCR; TCRdb has only the in-frame clones, and not every one. In the table there are about 66,000 clones, 91% of which are singletons. The specimen comprised CD4+ or CD8+ T cells sorted from blood, sampled in a trial of the OX40 agonist ivuxolimab. The source of these receptors is an adult with an advanced solid tumor such as melanoma, head and neck, liver or kidney cancer. Both conserved end residues are part of each CDR3. The D gene is left open where the match is weak. Rows give clone size only sometimes, using once, few, many, or a class for an expanded clone.

D	V	size	J	length	CDR3	DNA
.	TRBV7-2	.	TRBJ2-1	15	CASSLSGTANNEQFF	TGTGCCAGCAGCTTATCAGGGACCGCTAACAATGAGCAGTTCTTC
.	TRBV7-9	.	TRBJ1-4	15	CASSLAGRTNEKLFF	TGTGCCAGCAGCTTAGCAGGACGAACTAATGAAAAACTGTTTTTT
.	TRBV20-1	once	TRBJ2-3	10	CSAHLDTQYF	TGCAGTGCTCATCTGGATACGCAGTATTTT
TRBD1	TRBV15	.	TRBJ2-5	13	CATRKTGRETQYF	TGTGCCACCAGGAAGACAGGGAGAGAGACCCAGTACTTC
TRBD2	TRBV5-5	few	TRBJ2-5	17	CASNLASGQLGGETQYF	TGTGCCAGCAACCTGGCTAGCGGCCAACTCGGAGGGGAGACCCAGTACTTC
TRBD1	TRBV4-2	.	TRBJ1-4	17	CASSPTGPTGALEKLFF	TGTGCCAGCAGCCCGACGGGACCCACAGGGGCATTGGAAAAACTGTTTTTT
.	TRBV6-4	.	TRBJ2-7	11	CASRRGYEQYF	TGTGCCAGCAGAAGGGGCTACGAGCAGTACTTC
.	TRBV6-6	.	TRBJ2-7	14	CASSYDGQNYEQYF	TGTGCCAGCAGTTACGATGGACAAAACTACGAGCAGTACTTC
.	TRBV7-9	.	TRBJ2-3	12	CASRRQLDTQYF	TGTGCCAGCAGGCGACAGCTAGATACGCAGTATTTT
TRBD2	TRBV5-1	.	TRBJ2-3	14	CASSISSTSDTQYF	TGCGCCAGCAGCATAAGCTCGACTAGCGATACGCAGTATTTT
.	TRBV5-6	.	TRBJ2-7	12	CASSLGSTEQYF	TGTGCCAGCAGCTTGGGTAGTACCGAGCAGTACTTC
TRBD2	TRBV11-2	.	TRBJ2-7	14	CASSSGLKVVEQYF	TGTGCCAGCAGCTCGGGACTAAAGGTAGTGGAGCAGTACTTC
TRBD2	TRBV7-3	.	TRBJ2-3	16	CASSLLGGRGADTQYF	TGTGCCAGCAGCTTGCTTGGCGGGAGAGGGGCAGATACGCAGTATTTT
TRBD2	TRBV19	.	TRBJ2-3	14	CASSGTKHTDTQYF	TGTGCCAGTTCGGGGACTAAACATACAGATACGCAGTATTTT
TRBD2	TRBV9	.	TRBJ2-5	13	CASSVVGGETQYF	TGTGCCAGCAGCGTAGTGGGAGGGGAGACCCAGTACTTC
.	TRBV15	.	TRBJ2-5	13	CATSRDYQEAQYF	TGTGCCACCAGCAGAGATTACCAAGAGGCCCAGTACTTC
.	TRBV6-6	.	TRBJ1-6	16	CASSYRSGEGNSPLHF	TGTGCCAGCAGTTACCGGAGTGGGGAGGGGAATTCACCCCTCCACTTT
.	TRBV11-2	.	TRBJ2-3	15	CASSLVGGDTDTQYF	TGTGCCAGCAGCTTGGTAGGAGGGGACACAGATACGCAGTATTTT
.	TRBV10-1	.	TRBJ2-3	14	CASSDGGPGGTQYF	TGCGCCAGCAGTGATGGAGGGCCTGGGGGAACGCAGTATTTT
TRBD2	TRBV11-2	.	TRBJ2-7	15	CASSLVGGRAYEQYF	TGTGCCAGCAGCTTAGTAGGCGGGAGGGCCTACGAGCAGTACTTC